This T cell receptor beta chain emerged from a study of T cell responses to AZD1222 COVID-19 vaccine. Study results and limitations: Donors were largely white British and mainly female; clonal diversity was possibly underestimated.

Worth noting for this clone: No antigen is known for it.

The protocol was immunoSEQ multiplex PCR, while the TCRdb copy is restricted to in-frame clones and leaves out a portion. This sample has some 160,000 clones, with about 92% found just once. This CDR3 has 16 residues. The germline V gene encodes CDR1 LGHNA and CDR2 YNFKEQ. Trimming removed 0 bases from V and 4 bases from J, with 13 bases in between. Sequencing was performed on peripheral blood, taken on day 0 of AZD1222 vaccination. The gene calls are TRBV4-2 and TRBJ2-4; the D is unclear. This clonotype originated in an adult in good health. The CDR3 protein is CASSQDMRHQKNIQYF. The CDR3 DNA is TGTGCCAGCAGCCAAGATATGAGGCACCAGAAAAACATTCAGTACTTC.